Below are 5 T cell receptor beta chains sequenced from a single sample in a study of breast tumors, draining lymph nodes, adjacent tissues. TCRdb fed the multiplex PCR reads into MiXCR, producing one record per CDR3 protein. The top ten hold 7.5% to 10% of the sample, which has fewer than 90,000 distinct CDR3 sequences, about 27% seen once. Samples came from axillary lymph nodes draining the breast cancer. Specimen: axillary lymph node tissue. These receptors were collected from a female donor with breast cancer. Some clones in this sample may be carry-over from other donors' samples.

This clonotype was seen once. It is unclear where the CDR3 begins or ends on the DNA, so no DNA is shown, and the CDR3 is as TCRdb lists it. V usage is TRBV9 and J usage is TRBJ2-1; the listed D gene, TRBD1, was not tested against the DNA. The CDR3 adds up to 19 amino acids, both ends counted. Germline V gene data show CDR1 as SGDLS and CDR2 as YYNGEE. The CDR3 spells CASSIYLCSATPVYNEQFF.

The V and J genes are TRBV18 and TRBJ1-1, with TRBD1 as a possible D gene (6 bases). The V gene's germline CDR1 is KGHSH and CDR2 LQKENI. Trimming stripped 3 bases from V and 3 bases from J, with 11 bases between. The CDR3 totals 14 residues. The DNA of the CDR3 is TGTGCCAGCTCACCCATGAGGGGGGACACTGAAGCTTTCTTT. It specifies CASSPMRGDTEAFF.

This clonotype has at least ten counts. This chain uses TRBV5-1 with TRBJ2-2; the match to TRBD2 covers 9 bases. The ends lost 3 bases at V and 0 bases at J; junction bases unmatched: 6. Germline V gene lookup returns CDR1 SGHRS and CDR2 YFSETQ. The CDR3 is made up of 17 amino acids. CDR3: CASSSRLAGSNTGELFF. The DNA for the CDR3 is TGCGCCAGCAGCTCACGGCTAGCGGGATCGAACACCGGGGAGCTGTTTTTT. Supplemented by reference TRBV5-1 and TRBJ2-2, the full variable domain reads KAGVTQTPRYLIKTRGQQVTLSCSPISGHRSVSWYQQTPGQGLQFLFEYFSETQRNKGNFPGRFSGRQFSNSRSEMNVSTLELGDSALYLCASSSRLAGSNTGELFFGEGSRLTVL.

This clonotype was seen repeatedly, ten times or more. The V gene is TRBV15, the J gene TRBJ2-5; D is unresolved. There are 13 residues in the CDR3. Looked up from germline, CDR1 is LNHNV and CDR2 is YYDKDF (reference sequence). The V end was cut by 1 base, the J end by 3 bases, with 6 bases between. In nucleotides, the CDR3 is TGTGCCACCAGCAGAGGCAGAGAAGAGACCCAGTACTTC. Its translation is CATSRGREETQYF. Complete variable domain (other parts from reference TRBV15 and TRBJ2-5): DAMVIQNPRYQVTQFGKPVTLSCSQTLNHNVMYWYQQKSSQAPKLLFHYYDKDFNNEADTPDNFQSRRPNTSFCFLDIRSPGLGDTAMYLCATSRGREETQYFGPGTRLLVL.

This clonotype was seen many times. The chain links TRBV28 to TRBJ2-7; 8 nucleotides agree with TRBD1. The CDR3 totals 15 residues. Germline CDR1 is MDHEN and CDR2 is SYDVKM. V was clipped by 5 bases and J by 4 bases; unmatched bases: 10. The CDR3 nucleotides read TGTGCCAGCAGTGCAACCGGGACAGGTGATTACGAGCAGTACTTC. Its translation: CASSATGTGDYEQYF.